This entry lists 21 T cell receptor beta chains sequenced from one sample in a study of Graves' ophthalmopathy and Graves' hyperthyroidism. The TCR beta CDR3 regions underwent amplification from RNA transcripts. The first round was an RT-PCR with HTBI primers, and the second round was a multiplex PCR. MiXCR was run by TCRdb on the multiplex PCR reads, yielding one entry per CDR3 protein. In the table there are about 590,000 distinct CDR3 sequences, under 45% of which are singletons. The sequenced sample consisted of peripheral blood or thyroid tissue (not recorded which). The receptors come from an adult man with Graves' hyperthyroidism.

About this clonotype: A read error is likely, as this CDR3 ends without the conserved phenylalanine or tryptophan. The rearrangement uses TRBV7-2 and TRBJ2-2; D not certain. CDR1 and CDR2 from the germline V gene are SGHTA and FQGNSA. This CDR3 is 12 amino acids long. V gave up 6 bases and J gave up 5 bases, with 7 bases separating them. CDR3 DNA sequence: TGTGCCAGCAGGAAGGGTACCGGGGAGCTGTTTCTT. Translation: CASRKGTGELFL.

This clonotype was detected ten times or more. CDR3 bases: TGTGCCATCAGTGAGTCTCAGCTTAACACCGGGGAGCTGTTTTTT. This encodes CAISESQLNTGELFF. The chain joins TRBV10-3 to TRBJ2-2; D gene ambiguous. The CDR3 covers 15 residues. Germline-derived CDR1 and CDR2 are ENHRY and SYGVKD. Trimming shortened V by 0 bases and J by 2 bases, and 7 bases separated the two germline ends.

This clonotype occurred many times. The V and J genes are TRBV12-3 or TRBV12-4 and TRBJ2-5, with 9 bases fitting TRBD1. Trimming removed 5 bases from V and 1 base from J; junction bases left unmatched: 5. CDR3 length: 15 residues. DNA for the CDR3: TGTGCCAGCAGTGCCGACAGGGGGGGCCAAGAGACCCAGTACTTC. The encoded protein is CASSADRGGQETQYF.

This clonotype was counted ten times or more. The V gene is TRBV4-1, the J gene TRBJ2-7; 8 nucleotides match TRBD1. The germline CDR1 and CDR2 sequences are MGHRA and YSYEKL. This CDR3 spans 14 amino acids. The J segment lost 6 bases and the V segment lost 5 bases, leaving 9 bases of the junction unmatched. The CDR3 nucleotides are TGCGCCAGCAGCACTTACAAACAGGGGGTCGAGCAGTACTTC. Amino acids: CASSTYKQGVEQYF.

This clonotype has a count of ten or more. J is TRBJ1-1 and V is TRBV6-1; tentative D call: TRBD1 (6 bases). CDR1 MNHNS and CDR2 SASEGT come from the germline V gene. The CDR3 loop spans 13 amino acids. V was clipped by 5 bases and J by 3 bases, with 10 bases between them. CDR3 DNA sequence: TGTGCCAGCAGTACCGACAGGCACACTGAAGCTTTCTTT. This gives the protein CASSTDRHTEAFF.

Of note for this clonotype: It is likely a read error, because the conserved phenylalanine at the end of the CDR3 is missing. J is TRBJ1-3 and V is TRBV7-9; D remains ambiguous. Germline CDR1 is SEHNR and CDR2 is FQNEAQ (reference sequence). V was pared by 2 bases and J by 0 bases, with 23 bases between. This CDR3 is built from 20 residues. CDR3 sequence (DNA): TGTGCCAGCAGCTTAAACGTCGGGCTCCGGGCTCCTCTCTCTGGAAACACCATATATTCT. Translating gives CASSLNVGLRAPLSGNTIYS.

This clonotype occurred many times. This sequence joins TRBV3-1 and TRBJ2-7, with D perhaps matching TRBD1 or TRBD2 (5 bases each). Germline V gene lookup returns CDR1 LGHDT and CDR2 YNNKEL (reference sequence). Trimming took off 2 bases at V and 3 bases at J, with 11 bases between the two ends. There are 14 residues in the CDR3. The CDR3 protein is CASSQPGPSYEQYF. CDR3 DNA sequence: TGTGCCAGCAGCCAACCGGGACCCAGCTACGAGCAGTACTTC.

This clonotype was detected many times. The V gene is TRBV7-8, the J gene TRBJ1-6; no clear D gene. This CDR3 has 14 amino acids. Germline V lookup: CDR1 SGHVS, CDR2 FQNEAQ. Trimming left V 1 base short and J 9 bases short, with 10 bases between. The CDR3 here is CASSLELSSSPLHF. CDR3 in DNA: TGTGCCAGCAGCTTAGAACTTAGTAGTTCACCCCTCCACTTT.

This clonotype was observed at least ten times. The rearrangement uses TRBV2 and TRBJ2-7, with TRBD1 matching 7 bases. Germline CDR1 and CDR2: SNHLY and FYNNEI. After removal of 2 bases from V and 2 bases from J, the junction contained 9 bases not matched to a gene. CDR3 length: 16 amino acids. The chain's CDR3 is CASSELPDRVTYEQYF. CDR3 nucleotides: TGTGCCAGCAGTGAATTACCAGACAGGGTGACCTACGAGCAGTACTTC.

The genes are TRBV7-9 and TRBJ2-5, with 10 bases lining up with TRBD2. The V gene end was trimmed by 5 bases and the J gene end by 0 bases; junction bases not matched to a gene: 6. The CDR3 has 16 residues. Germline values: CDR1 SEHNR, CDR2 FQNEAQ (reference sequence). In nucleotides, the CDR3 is TGTGCCAGCAGCACCCTACTAGCGGGGAACCAAGAGACCCAGTACTTC. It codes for CASSTLLAGNQETQYF.

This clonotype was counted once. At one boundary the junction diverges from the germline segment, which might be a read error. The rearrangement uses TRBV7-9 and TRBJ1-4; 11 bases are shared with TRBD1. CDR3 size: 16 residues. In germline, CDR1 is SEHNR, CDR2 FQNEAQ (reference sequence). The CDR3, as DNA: TGTGCCAACAGCTCTTATCCGGGACAGGGGGATGAAAAACTGTTTTTT. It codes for CANSSYPGQGDEKLFF.

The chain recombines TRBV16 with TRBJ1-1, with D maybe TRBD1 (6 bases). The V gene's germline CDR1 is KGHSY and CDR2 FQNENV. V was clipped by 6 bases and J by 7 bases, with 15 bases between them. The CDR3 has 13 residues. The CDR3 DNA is TGTGCCAGCAGAAACAGGGTATTGAATGAAGCTTTCTTT. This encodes CASRNRVLNEAFF.

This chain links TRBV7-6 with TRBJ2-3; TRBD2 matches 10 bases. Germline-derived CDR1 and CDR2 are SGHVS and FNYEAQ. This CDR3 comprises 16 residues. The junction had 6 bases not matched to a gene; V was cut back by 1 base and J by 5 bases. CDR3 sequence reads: CASSLGSGRGGDTQYF. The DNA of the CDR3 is TGTGCCAGCAGCTTAGGGAGCGGGAGGGGAGGAGATACGCAGTATTTT.

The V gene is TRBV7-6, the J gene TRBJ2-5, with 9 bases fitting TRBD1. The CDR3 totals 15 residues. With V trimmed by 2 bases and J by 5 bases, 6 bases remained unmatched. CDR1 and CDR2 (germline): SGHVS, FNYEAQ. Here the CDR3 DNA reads TGTGCCAGCAGCTTAATGGGGACAGGGATCGAGACCCAGTACTTC. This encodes CASSLMGTGIETQYF.

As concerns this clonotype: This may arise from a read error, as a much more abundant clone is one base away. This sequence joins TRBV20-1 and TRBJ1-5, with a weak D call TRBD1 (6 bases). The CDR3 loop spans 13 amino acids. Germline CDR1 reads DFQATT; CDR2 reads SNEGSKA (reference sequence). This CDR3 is CSPRGGGRQPQHF. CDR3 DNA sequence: TGCAGTCCTAGAGGGGGGGGGAGACAGCCCCAGCATTTT.

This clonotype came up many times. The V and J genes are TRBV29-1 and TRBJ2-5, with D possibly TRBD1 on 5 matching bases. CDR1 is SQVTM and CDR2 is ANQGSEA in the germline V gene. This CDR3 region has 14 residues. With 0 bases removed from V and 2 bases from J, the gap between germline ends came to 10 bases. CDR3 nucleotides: TGCAGCGTTGAAGACAGGGTAATTCAAGAGACCCAGTACTTC. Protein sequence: CSVEDRVIQETQYF.

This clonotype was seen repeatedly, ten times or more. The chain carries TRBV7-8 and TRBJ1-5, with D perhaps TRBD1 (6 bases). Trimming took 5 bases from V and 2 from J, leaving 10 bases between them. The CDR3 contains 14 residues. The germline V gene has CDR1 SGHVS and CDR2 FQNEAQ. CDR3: CASSAQGGNQPQHF. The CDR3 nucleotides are TGTGCCAGCAGCGCACAGGGAGGCAATCAGCCCCAGCATTTT.

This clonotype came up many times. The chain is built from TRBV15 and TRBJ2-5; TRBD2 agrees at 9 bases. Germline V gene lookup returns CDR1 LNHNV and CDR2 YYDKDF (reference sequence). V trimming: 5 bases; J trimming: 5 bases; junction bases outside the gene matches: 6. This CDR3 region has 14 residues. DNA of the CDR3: TGTGCCACCAGCGACTGGACTAGCGTGGAGACCCAGTACTTC. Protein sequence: CATSDWTSVETQYF.

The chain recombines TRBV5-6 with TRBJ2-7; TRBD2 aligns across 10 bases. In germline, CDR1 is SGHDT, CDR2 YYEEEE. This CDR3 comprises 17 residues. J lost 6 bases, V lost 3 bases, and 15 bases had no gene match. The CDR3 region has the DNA TGTGCCAGCAGCTACCTAGCGGGAGCCCCCTGGGGTTCCGAGCAGTACTTC. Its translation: CASSYLAGAPWGSEQYF.

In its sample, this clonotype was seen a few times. CDR3 sequence (DNA): TGTGCCAGCACCCCTAGGCCGGGGACGCAGAACTACGAGCAGTACTTC. Protein product: CASTPRPGTQNYEQYF. The gene calls are TRBV6-5 and TRBJ2-7, with D possibly called TRBD1 or TRBD2 (5 bases each). The length of the CDR3 is 16 residues. The ends were cut back, 7 bases at V and 3 bases at J, with 22 bases in the middle. CDR1 and CDR2 (germline): MNHEY, SVGAGI.

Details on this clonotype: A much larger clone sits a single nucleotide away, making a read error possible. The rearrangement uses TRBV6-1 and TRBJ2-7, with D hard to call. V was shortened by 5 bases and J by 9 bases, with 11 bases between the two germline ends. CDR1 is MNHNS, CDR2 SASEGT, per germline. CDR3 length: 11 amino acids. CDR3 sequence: CASSWSDGQYF. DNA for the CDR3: TGTGCCAGCAGTTGGAGCGACGGGCAGTACTTC.